This T cell receptor (beta chain) emerged from a study of T cell repertoires in ileal Crohn's disease. This CDR3 is 14 amino acids long. With 6 bases clipped from V and 3 bases from J, the junction kept 8 bases outside the gene matches. Germline values: CDR1 MNHNS, CDR2 SASEGT. Only one count was recorded for this clone. Assay: immunoSEQ multiplex PCR; the TCRdb copy retains only in-frame clones and omits some. The sample lists under 5,500 clones; roughly four fifths were seen once. The receptor's source is an adult with Crohn's disease. The chain uses TRBV6-1 and TRBJ2-7, with TRBD1 identical over 7 bases. Sequencing input: ileal tissue. This CDR3 reads CASRGLDRSYEQYF. CDR3 bases: TGTGCCAGCAGAGGCTTGGACAGGAGCTACGAGCAGTACTTC.